These 25 T cell receptor beta chains share one sample of origin, sequenced in a study of T-cell memory formation after mild COVID-19. TCRdb fed the 5' RACE reads into MiXCR, producing one record per CDR3 protein. This sample yields 300,000 or so distinct CDR3 sequences, of which roughly 16% are seen a single time; roughly 23% belongs to the top ten. The source material was PBMCs or a T cell subset sorted from them (not recorded which). These receptors originate from a man younger than 30 who had mild COVID-19 (a few samples of this study predate the infection). Cell type and time point are not known.

This clonotype was seen more than once but under ten times. The V gene is TRBV4-3, the J gene TRBJ1-6, with D possibly matching TRBD1 (6 bases). The CDR3 covers 14 residues. Looked up from germline, CDR1 is LGHNA and CDR2 is YSLEER. Trimming stripped 6 bases from V and 8 bases from J, with 14 bases between. CDR3 in DNA: TGCGCCAGCAGTCGCGGACAGCTCTATTCACCCCTCCACTTT. Its protein product is CASSRGQLYSPLHF.

In its sample, this clonotype was seen a few times. V is TRBV25-1 and J is TRBJ1-1, with D hard to call. This CDR3 is 13 amino acids long. CDR1 is MGHDK and CDR2 is SYGVNS in the germline V gene. V lost 6 bases to trimming and J lost 3 bases, with 11 bases between them. The CDR3 loop is CASREDGYTEAFF. The CDR3 nucleotides are TGTGCCAGCAGGGAAGATGGGTACACTGAAGCTTTCTTT.

This clonotype was picked up a small number of times. The rearrangement links TRBV7-9 to TRBJ1-1; 9 nucleotides agree with TRBD1. CDR1 and CDR2 (germline): SEHNR, FQNEAQ (reference sequence). J was trimmed by 0 bases and V by 5 bases; bases with no gene match: 4. This CDR3 has 15 amino acids. CDR3 in DNA: TGTGCCAGCAGCAGAGGACAGGGGCTGAACACTGAAGCTTTCTTT. This encodes CASSRGQGLNTEAFF.

The chain combines TRBV4-1 with TRBJ2-5; TRBD1 is a possible D gene (7 bases). The CDR3 sequence is 16 residues long. Trimming removed 3 bases at V and 14 bases at J, with 28 bases between. Germline loops: CDR1 MGHRA, CDR2 YSYEKL. The CDR3 DNA reads as TGCGCCAGCAGCCACCCTCAAGGCTGGGGGGCAGGGGGGATCTACTTC. Its translation: CASSHPQGWGAGGIYF.

This clonotype was found once. This sequence joins TRBV4-1 and TRBJ1-1; 9 positions agree with TRBD1. The CDR3 consists of 16 residues. Looked up from germline, CDR1 is MGHRA and CDR2 is YSYEKL. Trimming cost V 1 base and J 3 bases; bases outside gene matches: 6. CDR3 coding DNA: TGCGCCAGCAGCCAAGCAGGGACAGGGCCCTACACTGAAGCTTTCTTT. Amino acid sequence: CASSQAGTGPYTEAFF.

This sequence joins TRBV12-3 or TRBV12-4 and TRBJ1-4; 8 bases line up with TRBD1. The junction had 7 bases not matched to a gene; V was cut back by 5 bases and J by 5 bases. The CDR3 contains 15 residues. The CDR3 DNA reads TGTGCCAGCAGTCGATTGGACAGGGAGAATGAAAAACTGTTTTTT. Amino acids: CASSRLDRENEKLFF.

This chain links TRBV15 with TRBJ2-1, with 9 bases fitting TRBD1. V dropped 8 bases and J dropped 9; count of bases not matched to a gene: 11. Per germline, CDR1 LNHNV and CDR2 YYDKDF (reference sequence). The CDR3 is made up of 14 amino acids. CDR3 nucleotides: TGTGCCACCGGGGACGGACAGGGGTCAAGTGAGCAGTTCTTC. Residues: CATGDGQGSSEQFF. Combining the CDR3 with reference TRBV15 and TRBJ2-1 gives the whole variable domain DAMVIQNPRYQVTQFGKPVTLSCSQTLNHNVMYWYQQKSSQAPKLLFHYYDKDFNNEADTPDNFQSRRPNTSFCFLDIRSPGLGDTAMYLCATGDGQGSSEQFFGPGTRLTVL.

The genes are TRBV15 and TRBJ2-1; D gene ambiguous. The ends were cut back, 3 bases at V and 10 bases at J, with 16 bases in the middle. From germline, CDR1 is LNHNV and CDR2 YYDKDF (reference sequence). This CDR3 has 14 residues. The CDR3 DNA reads TGTGCCACCAGCAGGCCGGGTGACCGGTGGGAGCAGTTCTTC. Translation: CATSRPGDRWEQFF.

V usage is TRBV20-1 and J usage is TRBJ2-1; 7 positions agree with TRBD2. Germline CDR1 is DFQATT and CDR2 is SNEGSKA (reference sequence). V was pared by 5 bases and J by 3 bases, with 7 bases of the junction left unmatched. The CDR3 sequence is 14 residues long. CDR3 amino acids: CSAALAVFYNEQFF. In DNA form, the CDR3 reads TGCAGTGCTGCTCTAGCGGTTTTCTACAATGAGCAGTTCTTC.

The sample holds a few counts of this clonotype. The CDR3 protein is CASSFPGETQYF. The CDR3, as DNA: TGTGCCAGCAGCTTTCCTGGGGAGACCCAGTACTTC. This chain joins TRBV5-4 and TRBJ2-5, with unresolved D. The length of the CDR3 is 12 residues. In germline, CDR1 is SGHNT, CDR2 YYREEE (reference sequence). V was shortened by 2 bases and J by 5 bases, with 7 bases between the two germline ends.

This clonotype was observed a handful of times. This chain connects TRBV27 to TRBJ2-1; 11 bases are shared with TRBD2. This CDR3 region has 16 residues. CDR1 MNHEY and CDR2 SMNVEV come from the germline V gene (reference sequence). The V gene end was trimmed by 1 base and the J gene end by 6 bases; junction bases not matched to a gene: 5. The CDR3 loop is CASSLWASGGLNEQFF. The CDR3 DNA follows: TGTGCCAGCAGTTTATGGGCTAGCGGGGGGCTCAATGAGCAGTTCTTC.

The chain carries TRBV7-9 and TRBJ2-3; D is unresolved. This CDR3 contains 15 residues. From germline, CDR1 is SEHNR and CDR2 FQNEAQ (reference sequence). V was clipped by 1 base and J by 0 bases, with 8 bases between them. CDR3 residues: CASSLGGISTDTQYF. The CDR3, as DNA: TGTGCCAGCAGCTTAGGTGGCATTAGCACAGATACGCAGTATTTT. The full variable domain, in which reference TRBV7-9 and TRBJ2-3 provide the parts outside the CDR3, is DTGVSQNPRHKITKRGQNVTFRCDPISEHNRLYWYRQTLGQGPEFLTYFQNEAQLEKSRLLSDRFSAERPKGSFSTLEIQRTEQGDSAMYLCASSLGGISTDTQYFGPGTRLTVL.

The rearrangement joins TRBV7-8 to TRBJ1-5; D not certain. The ends were cut back, 0 bases at V and 3 bases at J, with 6 bases in the middle. Germline lookup yields CDR1 SGHVS and CDR2 FQNEAQ. This CDR3 spans 14 amino acids. The DNA of the CDR3 is TGTGCCAGCAGCTTAGCAGGTCACAATCAGCCCCAGCATTTT. Translating gives CASSLAGHNQPQHF. Full variable domain (outside the CDR3, taken from reference TRBV7-8 and TRBJ1-5): GAGVSQSPRYKVAKRGQDVALRCDPISGHVSLFWYQQALGQGPEFLTYFQNEAQLDKSGLPSDRFFAERPEGSVSTLKIQRTQQEDSAVYLCASSLAGHNQPQHFGDGTRLSIL.

This chain links TRBV14 with TRBJ2-3, with 7 bases aligning to TRBD2. V lost 2 bases to trimming and J lost 2 bases; unmatched junction nucleotides: 7. From germline, CDR1 is SGHDN and CDR2 FVKESK. CDR3 size: 16 residues. In DNA form, the CDR3 reads TGTGCCAGCAGCCAACAGGAGCGGGGCTACACAGATACGCAGTATTTT. It is translated as CASSQQERGYTDTQYF.

The chain carries TRBV12-3 or TRBV12-4 and TRBJ2-1; TRBD1 agrees at 9 bases. V was pared by 2 bases and J by 10 bases, with 9 bases of the junction left unmatched. The CDR3 runs 15 residues. The CDR3 spells CASSLRTGDVGEQFF. As DNA, the CDR3 is TGTGCCAGCAGTTTAAGGACAGGGGATGTAGGGGAGCAGTTCTTC.

This clonotype showed up just a few times. V gene TRBV4-3 combines with J gene TRBJ2-3, with 16 bases fitting TRBD2. The CDR3 contains 17 residues. With V trimmed by 4 bases and J by 4 bases, 5 bases remained unmatched. CDR1 is LGHNA, CDR2 YSLEER, per germline. CDR3 protein: CASSPGLAGGRADTQYF. CDR3 in DNA: TGCGCCAGCAGCCCGGGACTAGCGGGGGGGAGAGCAGATACGCAGTATTTT.

This chain uses TRBV5-1 with TRBJ2-2; a weak D match, TRBD1 (5 bases). Germline lookup yields CDR1 SGHRS and CDR2 YFSETQ. This CDR3 contains 14 residues. V was pared by 4 bases and J by 5 bases, with 12 bases between. CDR3 nucleotide sequence: TGCGCCAGCAGCCAGACAGCTGAGACCGGGGAGCTGTTTTTT. Its protein product is CASSQTAETGELFF.

This clonotype was seen at least ten times. No DNA is shown, since the ends of the CDR3 on it are uncertain; the CDR3 is the one TCRdb lists. The rearrangement links TRBV20-1 to TRBJ1-6. Germline-derived CDR1 and CDR2 are DFQATT and SNEGSKA (reference sequence). 15 amino acids form the CDR3, both terminal residues included. CDR3 sequence: CSARPTDFRDSPLHF.

The chain uses TRBV29-1 and TRBJ1-2; D not certain. Germline V gives CDR1 SQVTM, CDR2 ANQGSEA. This CDR3 comprises 12 residues. Trimming removed 4 bases at V and 0 bases at J, with 6 bases between. In DNA form, the CDR3 reads TGCAGCGTTGCCGGTTCTAACTATGGCTACACCTTC. It translates to CSVAGSNYGYTF.

This clonotype has a handful of counts. The gene calls are TRBV15 and TRBJ2-7; possible D gene TRBD1, 5 bases. The CDR3 extends over 14 amino acids. V was trimmed by 2 bases and J by 5 bases, leaving 13 bases between them. Germline V CDR1 and CDR2: LNHNV, YYDKDF (reference sequence). CDR3: CATSRYRGGHEQYV. The CDR3 nucleotides read TGTGCCACCAGCAGATATAGGGGTGGTCACGAGCAGTACGTC.

This clonotype appeared once. The J gene is TRBJ1-3, the V gene TRBV7-8; 9 positions match TRBD1. V lost 5 bases to trimming and J lost 2 bases; unmatched junction nucleotides: 10. The CDR3 runs to 17 residues. In germline, CDR1 is SGHVS, CDR2 FQNEAQ. The CDR3 is CASSPHRTGAPGNTIYF. DNA of the CDR3: TGTGCCAGCAGCCCCCACCGGACAGGGGCCCCTGGAAACACCATATATTTT.

V is TRBV4-2 and J is TRBJ1-6, with unresolved D. Trimming took 0 bases from V and 9 from J, leaving 9 bases between them. Germline-derived CDR1 and CDR2 are LGHNA and YNFKEQ. This CDR3 comprises 14 residues. The CDR3 coding sequence is TGTGCCAGCAGCCAAGAATCCATGATTTCACCCCTCCACTTT. Residues: CASSQESMISPLHF.

V gene TRBV6-2 or TRBV6-3 combines with J gene TRBJ1-5, with TRBD1 matching 8 bases. The J segment lost 6 bases and the V segment lost 7 bases, leaving 5 bases of the junction unmatched. Germline CDR1 reads MNHEY; CDR2 reads SVGEGT. The CDR3 loop spans 13 amino acids. CDR3 nucleotide sequence: TGTGCCAGCACAAGACAGGGGAGTCAGCCCCAGCATTTT. It is translated as CASTRQGSQPQHF.

This clonotype was observed a handful of times. The chain combines TRBV19 with TRBJ2-5, with 7 positions matching TRBD1. The length of the CDR3 is 14 residues. Germline V gene lookup returns CDR1 LNHDA and CDR2 SQIVND (reference sequence). V shed 5 bases and J 4 bases; nucleotides not matched to a gene: 7. The CDR3 loop is CASSGTTGRETQYF. The CDR3 nucleotides read TGTGCCAGTAGTGGGACGACAGGGAGAGAGACCCAGTACTTC.

This clonotype was counted only a few times. CDR3 nucleotides: TGTGCCAGCAGCTCGAGGGACAGTTGGCACGAGCAGTACTTC. Protein: CASSSRDSWHEQYF. The J gene is TRBJ2-7, the V gene TRBV3-1; 7 bases match TRBD1. The germline CDR1 and CDR2 sequences are LGHDT and YNNKEL (reference sequence). CDR3 length: 14 residues. Trimming at V came to 5 bases and at J to 5 bases, leaving 9 bases not matched to a gene.